This entry is about one T cell receptor beta chain. What it recognizes is unknown. This record comes from a study of human T cells and chemical hapten exposure. Study-wide background: The sensitizing agent was 2% DPC, placed on about 2 cm by about 2 cm of upper inner arm skin.

TCRdb reprocessed the RACE reads via MiXCR and lists one record per CDR3 protein. The data contain about 190,000 distinct CDR3 sequences, approximately 24% of them singletons. Indicated time point: patch test 3, about 24 weeks after DPC sensitization. Treatment defined: therapeutic diphenylcyclopropenone sensitization with weekly scalp DPC. Alopecia patients deemed DPC-suitable, aged 18 to 70, excluding pregnancy. CDR1 is SQVTM, CDR2 ANQGSEA, per germline. V was shortened by 6 bases and J by 0 bases, with 11 bases between the two germline ends. This CDR3 comprises 13 residues. Study findings and constraints: Large CDR3 similarity clusters arose significantly more often from expanded TCRs than from controls. DPC sensitization produced no change in TCRs with frequency above 1 in 1000.

The receptor's source is a middle-aged woman with alopecia areata. Some clones in this sample may be carry-over from other donors' samples. Sequencing used whole blood, obtained in connection with sensitization to the hapten diphenylcyclopropenone (DPC). This rearrangement joins TRBV29-1 to TRBJ1-1; a weak D match, TRBD1 (5 bases). The CDR3 sequence is CSVFRQMNTEAFF. CDR3 bases: TGCAGCGTCTTTCGACAGATGAACACTGAAGCTTTCTTT.